This TCR beta chain was obtained from a study of T-cell reconstitution after alpha-beta-depleted transplantation in children. This clonotype was detected a few times. Antigen unknown. The J segment lost 5 bases and the V segment lost 5 bases, leaving 6 bases of the junction unmatched. CDR3 size: 15 residues. In germline, CDR1 is SEHNR, CDR2 FQNEAQ (reference sequence). Unique molecular identifiers were built into the TCRbeta library. Each CDR3 protein is one row after TCRdb ran MiXCR on the PCR reads. The sample shows some 200,000 distinct CDR3 sequences, around 8.4% of them seen only once. Whole-study findings and limits: Where alpha-beta T cells came from about two months after transplant was reportedly several hundred expanded graft clones. Hyperexpanded clones declined; after one year, newly produced T cells mostly supplied diversity. After transplant, high TCRbeta diversity at day 60 in some patients arose from surviving recipient T cells and thymic progenitors.

Sequences were derived from PBMCs, mostly from graft donor cells, sampled 360 days after TCRalphabeta/CD19-depleted stem cell transplant. The receptor was derived from a male patient aged 2 to 9 who had a stem cell transplant for acute myeloid leukemia, so the T cells may come from the graft donor. The chain couples TRBV7-9 to TRBJ1-6; 7 bases line up with TRBD1. CDR3: CASSTGDRDNSPLHF. CDR3 sequence (DNA): TGTGCCAGCAGCACTGGGGACAGAGATAATTCACCCCTCCACTTT.